The rows below give T cell receptor beta chains drawn from one sample of a study of cytomegalovirus exposure and HLA in healthy donors. The data were produced by immunoSEQ multiplex PCR, yet TCRdb's version contains in-frame clones alone and is incomplete. The sample consists of some 99,000 clones, more than 70% of them appearing once. The sample was PBMCs. All receptors derive from a woman younger than 35 in good health and CMV-seronegative. The CDR3 runs from the conserved cysteine through the conserved F or W. The D gene is left open where the match is weak. The size entry is marked missing in some rows and otherwise reads once, few, many or a size class.

J gene,D gene,CDR3 length,V gene,clone size,CDR3 DNA,CDR3 protein
TRBJ2-3,TRBD2,16,TRBV25-1,NA,TGTGCCAGCAGTGAATCGCGGGGAGGGGGCACAGATACGCAGTATTTT,CASSESRGGGTDTQYF
TRBJ2-3,NA,14,TRBV6-4,NA,TGTGCCAGCAGTGTTATAGGGGGCACAGATACGCAGTATTTT,CASSVIGGTDTQYF
TRBJ2-7,TRBD1,15,TRBV5-4,NA,TGTGCCAGCAGCCGACAGGGGAGCCCCTCCTACGAGCAGTACTTC,CASSRQGSPSYEQYF
TRBJ1-5,NA,14,TRBV5-8,NA,TGTGCCAGCAGCTTGGATCGAGTGAATCAGCCCCAGCATTTT,CASSLDRVNQPQHF
TRBJ2-5,TRBD1,17,TRBV5-4,NA,TGTGCCAGCAGCGAAGGACAGGGGTCCGGTGTGGTAGAGACCCAGTACTTC,CASSEGQGSGVVETQYF
TRBJ2-7,NA,11,TRBV5-6,NA,TGTGCCAGCAGCTTGGCTGACGAGCAGTACTTC,CASSLADEQYF
TRBJ2-7,NA,12,TRBV10-2,NA,TGCGCCAGCAGTGGAGTGGCCTACGAGCAGTACTTC,CASSGVAYEQYF
TRBJ1-6,NA,15,TRBV4-1,NA,TGCGCCAGCAGCCAACACCAGGGGTATAATTCACCCCTCCACTTT,CASSQHQGYNSPLHF
TRBJ2-4,NA,15,TRBV9,NA,TGTGCCAGCAGCGTAAGGGGGTCGGCCAAAAACATTCAGTACTTC,CASSVRGSAKNIQYF
TRBJ2-5,NA,14,TRBV7-2,NA,TGTGCCAGCAGCCAGACTAGTTGGGGAGAGACCCAGTACTTC,CASSQTSWGETQYF
TRBJ2-7,TRBD2,15,TRBV5-1,NA,TGCGCCAGCAGCTTGGCAGCGGGGGTCTCCTACGAGCAGTACTTC,CASSLAAGVSYEQYF
TRBJ1-2,NA,13,TRBV6-6,NA,TGTGCCAGCAGTCACGGTAGATACTATGGCTACACCTTC,CASSHGRYYGYTF
TRBJ2-6,NA,18,TRBV7-9,NA,TGTGCCAGCAGCCCCCGACAGAACTCATACTCTGGGGCCAACGTCCTGACTTTC,CASSPRQNSYSGANVLTF
TRBJ1-2,TRBD1,16,TRBV7-9,NA,TGTGCCAGCAGCCGACCGACGGACAGGAAGGACTATGGCTACACCTTC,CASSRPTDRKDYGYTF
TRBJ2-7,NA,15,TRBV5-1,once,TGCGCCAGCAGCCTCGAGGGGGGGCGGGTAGGCGAGCAGTACTTC,CASSLEGGRVGEQYF
TRBJ2-3,NA,16,TRBV5-6,NA,TGTGCCAGCAGCACCGCCGTGGAGGGGGCAGAGGATACGCAGTATTTT,CASSTAVEGAEDTQYF
TRBJ1-1,TRBD1,15,TRBV25-1,once,TGTGCCAGCAGTGAATCTAGGACAGGGGAAACTGAAGCTTTCTTT,CASSESRTGETEAFF
TRBJ2-7,NA,12,TRBV5-6,NA,TGTGCCAGCAGCTTGCAGGAAAACGAGCAGTACTTC,CASSLQENEQYF
TRBJ2-1,NA,15,TRBV7-3,few,TGTGCCAGCAGCTTACGTGCCGGTTACTACAATGAGCAGTTCTTC,CASSLRAGYYNEQFF
TRBJ1-2,NA,17,TRBV28,NA,TGTGCCAGCAGATCCCTCTCGGGAGGATTTCCTAACTATGGCTACACCTTC,CASRSLSGGFPNYGYTF
TRBJ2-2,NA,13,TRBV4-3,NA,TGCGCCAGCAGCCGGACAGTAACCGGGGAGCTGTTTTTT,CASSRTVTGELFF
TRBJ2-7,TRBD1,15,TRBV9,once,TGTGCCAGCAGCGTAAATATAGGCAGGGGGTACGAGCAGTACTTC,CASSVNIGRGYEQYF
TRBJ2-5,NA,15,TRBV2,NA,TGTGCCAGCAGTGGAACGGGGGGCTACCAAGAGACCCAGTACTTC,CASSGTGGYQETQYF
TRBJ2-7,TRBD2,15,TRBV29-1,NA,TGCAGCGTTGACGGGCCCCTAGCGGGGCACTACGAGCAGTACTTC,CSVDGPLAGHYEQYF
TRBJ2-2,NA,17,TRBV9,NA,TGTGCCAGCAGCGTAGACTGGGCCCGAGGGCTGGACGGGGAGCTGTTTTTT,CASSVDWARGLDGELFF
TRBJ1-2,TRBD1,12,TRBV10-3,NA,TGTGCCATCAGTTTACAGGGGGAGAGCTACACCTTC,CAISLQGESYTF
TRBJ2-3,NA,14,TRBV6-4,NA,TGTGCCAGCAGTGAGGCGGGGGCCACAGATACGCAGTATTTT,CASSEAGATDTQYF
TRBJ2-7,TRBD1,15,TRBV9,NA,TGTGCCAGCAGCGCAGACTCAGGGGGCCTCTACGAGCAGTACTTC,CASSADSGGLYEQYF
TRBJ2-3,TRBD2,13,TRBV2,NA,TGTGCCAGCACGGGACTAGGGCAAGATACGCAGTATTTT,CASTGLGQDTQYF
TRBJ2-1,NA,12,TRBV7-2,NA,TGTGCCAGCAGCTTCTCTACAGGTGAGCAGTTCTTC,CASSFSTGEQFF
TRBJ2-1,NA,15,TRBV11-3,few,TGTGCCAGCAGCTTAACGGCAGGGGCGTCTGACCTGCAGTTCTTC,CASSLTAGASDLQFF
TRBJ1-4,TRBD1,15,TRBV9,NA,TGTGCCAGCAGCGCGGTAGGACAGGTAGAGGAAAAACTGTTTTTT,CASSAVGQVEEKLFF
TRBJ2-5,TRBD2,16,TRBV2,NA,TGTGCCAACTATAAAGATGGGGGACTAGCGGGAGAGACCCAGTACTTC,CANYKDGGLAGETQYF
TRBJ1-2,TRBD1,16,TRBV4-2,NA,TGTGCCAGCAGCCAAGATCTAAGCCGGGACAGTTATGGCTACACCTTC,CASSQDLSRDSYGYTF
TRBJ2-7,TRBD2,15,TRBV27,NA,TGTGCCAGCAGTTTATCCCGGGGAGGGCCTTACGAGCAGTACTTC,CASSLSRGGPYEQYF
TRBJ1-1,TRBD1,13,TRBV9,NA,TGTGCCAGCAGCGTAGAGACAGGGGGCAAAGCTTTCTTT,CASSVETGGKAFF
TRBJ1-4,NA,14,TRBV7-2,NA,TGTGCCAGCAGCTTATGGAGTAATAATGAAAAACTGTTTTTT,CASSLWSNNEKLFF
TRBJ2-2,NA,16,TRBV11-2,NA,TGTGCCAGCAGCTTAGGCTGGGGGGGCGTCACCGGGGAGCTGTTTTTT,CASSLGWGGVTGELFF
TRBJ2-1,TRBD2,15,TRBV27,NA,TGTGCCAGCTCCCCCCGTGGACTAGCGTCCAATGAGCAGTTCTTC,CASSPRGLASNEQFF
TRBJ2-1,NA,13,TRBV14,NA,TGTGCCAGCAGCCCCGATCGAGGAGGTGAGCAGTTCTTC,CASSPDRGGEQFF
TRBJ1-1,NA,13,TRBV30,NA,TGTGCCTGGAGTGTTGTTGGACAGAAAAAAGCTTTCTTT,CAWSVVGQKKAFF
TRBJ2-3,TRBD2,15,TRBV30,NA,TGTGCCCTTGGCGGGACTAGCCTACAAAGGGATACGCAGTATTTT,CALGGTSLQRDTQYF
TRBJ1-2,TRBD1,16,TRBV11-2,NA,TGTGCCAGCAGCTTTGCCGGGACAGGGACTAACTATGGCTACACCTTC,CASSFAGTGTNYGYTF
TRBJ2-2,NA,17,TRBV18,NA,TGTGCCAGCTCACCGTATATACCTCGGTCAGGAACCGGGGAGCTGTTTTTT,CASSPYIPRSGTGELFF
TRBJ2-1,TRBD2,15,TRBV9,NA,TGTGCCAGCAGCCCTAGCGGGGGGGCCGCCAATGAGCAGTTCTTC,CASSPSGGAANEQFF
TRBJ2-7,TRBD1,15,TRBV5-4,NA,TGTGCCAGCAGCTGGCGAGGGGGCCCCGAGGACGAGCAGTACTTC,CASSWRGGPEDEQYF
TRBJ2-7,NA,16,TRBV9,once,TGTGCCAGCAGCGGAGTGGAGACAGGCCGCGCCTACGAGCAGTACTTC,CASSGVETGRAYEQYF
TRBJ1-5,NA,14,TRBV6-6,NA,TGTGCCAGCAGTCACGGAGGGAGCAATCAGCCCCAGCATTTT,CASSHGGSNQPQHF
TRBJ1-3,TRBD1,14,TRBV5-6,once,TGTGCCAGCAGCCCCGGACAGGCGGGTAACACCATATATTTT,CASSPGQAGNTIYF
TRBJ1-4,TRBD1,14,TRBV9,NA,TGTGCCAGCAGCGTGACAGGGGCTAATGAAAAACTGTTTTTT,CASSVTGANEKLFF
TRBJ1-2,TRBD1,16,TRBV4-3,few,TGCGCCAGCAGCCAACCGGGGACAGGGGGCATCGGAGGCTACACCTTC,CASSQPGTGGIGGYTF
TRBJ2-3,TRBD2,16,TRBV5-1,once,TGCGCCAGCAGGGCCGGGACTAGCGGGAGTACAGATACGCAGTATTTT,CASRAGTSGSTDTQYF
TRBJ2-7,NA,11,TRBV19,NA,TGTGCCAGTAAGCGGTTTTACGAGCAGTACTTC,CASKRFYEQYF
TRBJ2-3,NA,13,TRBV25-1,NA,TGTGCCAGCAGTGAACAGGGAAGGGATACGCAGTATTTT,CASSEQGRDTQYF
TRBJ2-1,NA,12,TRBV9,once,TGTGCCAGCAGCGCCCAGGGGAATGAGCAGTTCTTC,CASSAQGNEQFF